This T cell receptor (beta chain) was found in a study of T cell responses to AZD1222 COVID-19 vaccine (dated by TCRdb to the early 2020s). With respect to the entire study: AZD1222 recipients with second doses at about 4 weeks or about 12 weeks were pooled, because spike-specific TCR depth and breadth did not differ between schedules. A total of more than 230 trial participants underwent TCR sequencing, of whom about 200 received two doses of AZD1222 and about 25 received two doses of the MenACWY control vaccine. Trial participants were enrolled by age into subgroups of 18-55, 56-69 and 70-plus years, and around 140, 26 and 57 TCR-sequenced participants, respectively, were included in these subgroups. Points the paper makes about the study in general: CD4 TCRs associated with the vaccine covered the entire spike protein, and the dominant responses were in regions 160-218 and 743-854. A significant rise in spike-specific TCR breadth and depth was observed after two AZD1222 doses relative to day 0 and relative to MenACWY recipients. Conclusions about previously exposed vaccinees were limited because only six or seven AZD1222 recipients were SARS-CoV-2 seropositive at baseline. Reportedly, almost half of the unique spike-specific TCRs recognized epitopes lying outside the regions that are mutated in the B.1.351 and B.1.1.7 variants. Most participants were white British and females outnumbered males, and the authors suggested that clonal diversity may have been underestimated. The 56-69-year group was small, and its depth increase did not reach significance, likely because of low power. No day 14 peak-response samples were available, so repertoires were characterized only after the peak T cell response.

The sample's time point, from its label and the paper: baseline before first vaccination. Vaccinee samples were obtained from the UK trials COV001 and COV002, which included a single-blind randomized controlled phase 2/3 trial of AZD1222 (ChAdOx1 nCoV-19) in healthy adults. For TCRbeta chain sequencing, PBMC samples from trial participants were taken at day 0 and at day 28 after the second dose. The CDR3 runs 13 amino acids, cysteine and phenylalanine included. The retained sequence is limited to the CDR3, 39 bases, with the frame set at the first base. The trim is 3 bases for V and 4 bases for J, with a gap of 9 bases between the germline ends. Looking up the germline V gene (reference sequence) yields CDR1 LNHDA and CDR2 SQIVND. Note on this clone: Its antigen is not yet known. Nothing much larger sits one base from this clone, and base qualities are not available.

The CDR3 regions of human TCRbeta chains were subjected to immunosequencing. On the study's bioinformatics: Repertoire TCRs were checked for matches against a reference library of SARS-CoV-2-specific TCRs that had been generated using the MIRA antigen-specificity platform. Breadth was defined as the fraction of unique TCRs that were SARS-CoV-2-associated. Depth was defined as the fraction of total T cells that were SARS-CoV-2-associated. Using the MIRA data, each spike-specific TCR was mapped to the spike region that the TCR reacts to and placed in a CD4 or CD8 class. Log10-transformed breadth and depth values were compared by one-way ANOVA with Sidak's multiple comparisons tests. TCRdb took this table from immuneACCESS and kept in-frame rearrangements with V and J called. Such tables lack part of the clones; where checked against another copy, unresolved V genes explain under half of the gap, and the rest is unexplained. V and J calls plus clone size are reproduced from that table; the DNA served to infer D and trimming. The sample includes tens of thousands of clones, with roughly 86% observed a single time. The ten largest clones add up to around 15% of the sample.

The receptor comes from an adult in good health. The chain couples TRBV19 to TRBJ1-1, with TRBD1 as a weak D call on 5 bases. The sample was peripheral blood, taken on day 0 of AZD1222 vaccination. The nucleotide sequence is given as TGTGCCAGTAGTATTGACAGAAGCACTGAAGCTTTCTTT. Its protein is CASSIDRSTEAFF.